This T cell receptor beta chain was identified during a study of T-cell memory formation after mild COVID-19. Study-wide background: For the most part, TCR clusters were specific to one donor.

Constant-segment primers served in 5'RACE that generated TCR alpha and TCR beta cDNA libraries bearing sample barcodes and UMIs. TCRdb ran MiXCR on the 5' RACE reads and lists one entry per CDR3 protein. The data show over 400,000 distinct CDR3 sequences, 23% seen once. CDR3 length: 12 amino acids. CDR1 and CDR2 from the germline V gene are SEHNR and FQNEAQ (reference sequence). Trimming took off 5 bases at V and 6 bases at J, with 11 bases between the two ends. There are a few counts of this clonotype. What it binds is not known. The study, taken as a whole, reports: The study detected some responding clones in pre-infection memory, suggesting cross-reactive memory joined. Clonal second-wave expansions that peaked on day 37 had unconfirmed SARS-CoV-2 specificity.

The sequencing sample was made of PBMCs or a T cell subset sorted from them (not recorded which). This sequence originates from an adult woman who had mild COVID-19 (a few samples of this study predate the infection). Cell type and time point are not known. The rearrangement joins TRBV7-9 to TRBJ2-7; D uncertain. The DNA of the CDR3 is TGTGCCAGCAGCGTTCTCCCGGTCGAGCAGTACTTC. It is translated as CASSVLPVEQYF.